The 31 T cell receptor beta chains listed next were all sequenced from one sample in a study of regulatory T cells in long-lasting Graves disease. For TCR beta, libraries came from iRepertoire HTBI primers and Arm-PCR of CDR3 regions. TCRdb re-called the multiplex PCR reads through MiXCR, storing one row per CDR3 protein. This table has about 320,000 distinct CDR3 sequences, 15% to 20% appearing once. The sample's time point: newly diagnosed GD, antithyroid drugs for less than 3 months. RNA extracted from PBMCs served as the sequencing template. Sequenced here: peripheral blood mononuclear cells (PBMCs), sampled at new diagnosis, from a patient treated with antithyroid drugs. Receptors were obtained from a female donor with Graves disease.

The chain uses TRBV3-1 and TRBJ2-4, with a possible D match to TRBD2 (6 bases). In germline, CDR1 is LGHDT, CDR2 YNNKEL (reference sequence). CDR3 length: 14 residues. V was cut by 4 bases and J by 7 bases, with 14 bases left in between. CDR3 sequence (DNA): TGTGCCAGCAGCCCTGGGCTAGCGAGGAACATTCAGTACTTC. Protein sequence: CASSPGLARNIQYF. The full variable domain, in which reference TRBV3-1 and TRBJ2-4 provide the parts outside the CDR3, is DTAVSQTPKYLVTQMGNDKSIKCEQNLGHDTMYWYKQDSKKFLKIMFSYNNKELIINETVPNRFSPKSPDKAHLNLHINSLELGDSAVYFCASSPGLARNIQYFGAGTRLSVL.

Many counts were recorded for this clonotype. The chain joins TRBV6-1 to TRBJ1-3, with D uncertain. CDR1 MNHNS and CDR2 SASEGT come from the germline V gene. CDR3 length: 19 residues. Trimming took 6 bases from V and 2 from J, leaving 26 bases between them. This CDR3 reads CASRLRSVREPTPGNTIYF. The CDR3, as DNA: TGTGCCAGCAGGCTAAGGTCTGTGCGGGAACCAACACCTGGAAACACCATATATTTT.

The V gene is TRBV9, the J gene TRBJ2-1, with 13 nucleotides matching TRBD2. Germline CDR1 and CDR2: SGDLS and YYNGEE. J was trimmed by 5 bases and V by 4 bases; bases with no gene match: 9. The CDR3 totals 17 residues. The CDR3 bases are TGTGCCAGCAGCCCTCGGACTAGCGGGAGAACGGACAATGAGCAGTTCTTC. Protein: CASSPRTSGRTDNEQFF.

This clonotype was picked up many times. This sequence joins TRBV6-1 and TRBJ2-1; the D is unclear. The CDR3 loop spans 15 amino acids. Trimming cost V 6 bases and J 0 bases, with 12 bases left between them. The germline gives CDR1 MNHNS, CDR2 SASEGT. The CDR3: CASSHGRSSYNEQFF. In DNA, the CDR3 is TGTGCCAGCAGCCATGGACGGAGCTCCTACAATGAGCAGTTCTTC.

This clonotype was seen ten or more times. The CDR3 DNA sequence: TGTGCCAGCAGCTTAGCGGGCAGGGGGCTGTACGAGCAGTACTTC. As protein: CASSLAGRGLYEQYF. The chain has TRBV7-9 and TRBJ2-7; the match to TRBD1 covers 8 bases. Germline lookup yields CDR1 SEHNR and CDR2 FQNEAQ (reference sequence). The CDR3 totals 15 residues. V shed 0 bases, J shed 4 bases, and the junction held 5 bases outside the gene matches.

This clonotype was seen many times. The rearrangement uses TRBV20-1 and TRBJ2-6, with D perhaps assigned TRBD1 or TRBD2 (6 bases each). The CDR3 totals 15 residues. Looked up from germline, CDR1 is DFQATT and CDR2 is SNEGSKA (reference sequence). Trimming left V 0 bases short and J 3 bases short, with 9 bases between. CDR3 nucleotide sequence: TGCAGTGCTAGAGAAGGGGGACTTGGGGCCAACGTCCTGACTTTC. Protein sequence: CSAREGGLGANVLTF.

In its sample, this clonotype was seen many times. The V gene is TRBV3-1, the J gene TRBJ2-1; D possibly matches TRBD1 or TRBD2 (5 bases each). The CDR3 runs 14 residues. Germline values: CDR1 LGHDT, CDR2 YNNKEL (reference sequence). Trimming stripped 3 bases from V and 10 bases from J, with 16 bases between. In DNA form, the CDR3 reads TGTGCCAGCAGCCAGGGACCGGTTGGGGTCGAGCAGTTCTTC. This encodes CASSQGPVGVEQFF.

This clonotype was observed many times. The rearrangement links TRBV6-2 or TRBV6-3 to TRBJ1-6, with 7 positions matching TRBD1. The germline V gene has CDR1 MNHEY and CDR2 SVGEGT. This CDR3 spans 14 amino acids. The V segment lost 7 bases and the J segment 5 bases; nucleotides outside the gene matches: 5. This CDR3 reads CASTSTGNNSPLHF. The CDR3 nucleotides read TGTGCCAGCACTTCGACAGGGAATAATTCACCCCTCCACTTT.

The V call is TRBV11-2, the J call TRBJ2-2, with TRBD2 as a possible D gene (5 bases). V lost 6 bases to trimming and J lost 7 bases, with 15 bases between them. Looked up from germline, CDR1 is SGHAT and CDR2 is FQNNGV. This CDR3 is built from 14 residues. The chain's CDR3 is CASSLEGAVGELFF. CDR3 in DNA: TGTGCCAGCAGTCTAGAGGGTGCAGTCGGGGAGCTGTTTTTT.

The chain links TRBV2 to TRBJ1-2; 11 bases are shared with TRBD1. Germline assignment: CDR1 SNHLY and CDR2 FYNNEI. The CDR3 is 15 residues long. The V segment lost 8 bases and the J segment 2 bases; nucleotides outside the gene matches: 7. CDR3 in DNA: TGTGCCAGCCGTTCCGGGACAGGGGGAAACTATGGCTACACCTTC. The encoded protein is CASRSGTGGNYGYTF.

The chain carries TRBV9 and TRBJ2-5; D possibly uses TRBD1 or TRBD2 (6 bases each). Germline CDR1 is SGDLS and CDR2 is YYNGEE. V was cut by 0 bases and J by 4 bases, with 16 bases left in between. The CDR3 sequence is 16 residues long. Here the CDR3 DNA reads TGTGCCAGCAGCGTAGGGAGGGGGGCCCAGGGAGAGACCCAGTACTTC. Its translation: CASSVGRGAQGETQYF.

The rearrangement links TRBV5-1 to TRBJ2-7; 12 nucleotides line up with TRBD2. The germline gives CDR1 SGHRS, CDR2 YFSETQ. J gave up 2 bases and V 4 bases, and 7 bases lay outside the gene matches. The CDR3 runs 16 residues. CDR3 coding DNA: TGCGCCAGCAGCAGGGGGACTAGCGGGCGCCCCTACGAGCAGTACTTC. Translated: CASSRGTSGRPYEQYF.

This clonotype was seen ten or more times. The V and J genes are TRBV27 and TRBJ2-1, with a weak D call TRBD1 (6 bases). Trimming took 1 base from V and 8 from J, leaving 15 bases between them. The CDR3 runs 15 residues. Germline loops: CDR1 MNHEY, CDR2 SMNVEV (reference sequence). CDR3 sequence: CASSLLLVGAHEQFF. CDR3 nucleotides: TGTGCCAGCAGTTTATTGCTAGTGGGGGCCCATGAGCAGTTCTTC.

The CDR3 DNA reads as TGCAGCGCACTGGGACATCCCCTAAACAATGAGCAGTTCTTC. Residues: CSALGHPLNNEQFF. This chain links TRBV29-1 with TRBJ2-1; a possible D gene is TRBD1 (6 bases). Germline V gene sequence: CDR1 SQVTM, CDR2 ANQGSEA. Trimming stripped 7 bases from V and 5 bases from J, with 18 bases between. The CDR3 runs 14 residues.

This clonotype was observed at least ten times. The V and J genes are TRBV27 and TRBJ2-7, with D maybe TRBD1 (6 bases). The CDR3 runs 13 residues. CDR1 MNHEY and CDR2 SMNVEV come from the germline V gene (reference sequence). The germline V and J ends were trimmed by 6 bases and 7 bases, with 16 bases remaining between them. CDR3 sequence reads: CASRETGKGEQYF. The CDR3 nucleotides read TGTGCCAGCAGAGAAACAGGGAAGGGTGAGCAGTACTTC.

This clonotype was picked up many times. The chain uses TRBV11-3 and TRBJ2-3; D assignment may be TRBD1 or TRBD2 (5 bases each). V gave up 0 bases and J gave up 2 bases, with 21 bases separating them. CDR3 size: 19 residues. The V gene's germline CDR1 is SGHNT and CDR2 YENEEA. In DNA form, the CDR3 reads TGTGCCAGCAGCTTAGATCTCTCCGGGGCTAGGCCATCCACAGATACGCAGTATTTT. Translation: CASSLDLSGARPSTDTQYF.

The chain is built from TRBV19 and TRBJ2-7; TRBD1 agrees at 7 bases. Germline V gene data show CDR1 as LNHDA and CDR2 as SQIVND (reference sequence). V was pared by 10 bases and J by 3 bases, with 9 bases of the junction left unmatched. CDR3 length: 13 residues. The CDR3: CATSRTGGYEQYF. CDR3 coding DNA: TGTGCCACTTCGCGGACAGGAGGCTACGAGCAGTACTTC.

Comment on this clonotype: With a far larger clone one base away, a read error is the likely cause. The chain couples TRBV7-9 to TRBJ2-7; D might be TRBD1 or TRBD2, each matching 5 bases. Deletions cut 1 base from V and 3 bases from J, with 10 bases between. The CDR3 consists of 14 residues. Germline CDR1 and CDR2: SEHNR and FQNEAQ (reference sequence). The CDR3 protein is CASSLVGAHYEQYF. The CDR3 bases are TGTGCCAGCAGCTTAGTCGGGGCGCACTACGAGCAGTACTTC.

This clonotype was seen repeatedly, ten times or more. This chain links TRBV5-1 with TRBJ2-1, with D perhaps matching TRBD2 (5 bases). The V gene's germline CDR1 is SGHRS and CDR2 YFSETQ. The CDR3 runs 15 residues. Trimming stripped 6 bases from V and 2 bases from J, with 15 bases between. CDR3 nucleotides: TGCGCCAGCACCTTCTTAGCGACAACCTACAATGAGCAGTTCTTC. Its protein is CASTFLATTYNEQFF.

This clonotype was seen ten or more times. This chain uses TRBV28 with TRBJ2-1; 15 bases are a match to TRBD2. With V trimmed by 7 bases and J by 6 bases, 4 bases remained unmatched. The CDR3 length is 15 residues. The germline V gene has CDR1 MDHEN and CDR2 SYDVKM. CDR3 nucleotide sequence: TGTGCCAGCACCCGGACTAGCGGGAGGGCCAATGAGCAGTTCTTC. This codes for CASTRTSGRANEQFF.

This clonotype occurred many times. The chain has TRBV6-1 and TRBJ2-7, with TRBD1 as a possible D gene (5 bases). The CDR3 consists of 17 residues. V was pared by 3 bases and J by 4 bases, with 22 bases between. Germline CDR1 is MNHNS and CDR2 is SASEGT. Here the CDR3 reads CASSDMTAPGRVYEQYF. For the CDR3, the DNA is TGTGCCAGCAGTGATATGACAGCTCCGGGCAGGGTATACGAGCAGTACTTC.

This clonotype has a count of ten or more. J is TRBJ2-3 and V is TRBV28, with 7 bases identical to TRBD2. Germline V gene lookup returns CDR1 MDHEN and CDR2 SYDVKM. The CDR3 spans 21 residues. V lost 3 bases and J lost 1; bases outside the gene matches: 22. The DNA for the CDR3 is TGTGCCAGCAGTTTCGACCCACAACCTACCTACAGCGGGACTGGCACAGATACGCAGTATTTT. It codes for CASSFDPQPTYSGTGTDTQYF.

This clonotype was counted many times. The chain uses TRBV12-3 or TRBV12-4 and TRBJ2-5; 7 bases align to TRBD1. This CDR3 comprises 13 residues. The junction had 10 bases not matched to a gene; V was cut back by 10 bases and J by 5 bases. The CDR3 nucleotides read TGTGCCACCCGTAGACAGGGAACCGAGACCCAGTACTTC. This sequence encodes CATRRQGTETQYF.

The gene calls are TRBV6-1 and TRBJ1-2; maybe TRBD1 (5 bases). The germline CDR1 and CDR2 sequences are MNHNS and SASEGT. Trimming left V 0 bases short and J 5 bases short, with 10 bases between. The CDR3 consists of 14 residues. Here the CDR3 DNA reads TGTGCCAGCAGTGAAGCGGGTGGGACTTATGGCTACACCTTC. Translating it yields CASSEAGGTYGYTF.

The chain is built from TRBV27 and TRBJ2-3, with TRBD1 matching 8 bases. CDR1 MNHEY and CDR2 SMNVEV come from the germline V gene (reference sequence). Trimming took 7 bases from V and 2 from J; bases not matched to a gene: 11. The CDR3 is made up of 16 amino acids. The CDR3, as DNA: TGTGCCAGCAACCCGACAGGGGTCGGGGACACAGATACGCAGTATTTT. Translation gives CASNPTGVGDTDTQYF.

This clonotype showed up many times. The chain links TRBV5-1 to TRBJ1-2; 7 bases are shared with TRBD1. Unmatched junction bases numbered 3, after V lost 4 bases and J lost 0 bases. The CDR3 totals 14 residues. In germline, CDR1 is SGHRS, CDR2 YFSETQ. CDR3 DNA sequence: TGCGCCAGCAGCAAGGGACAGACTAACTATGGCTACACCTTC. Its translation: CASSKGQTNYGYTF.

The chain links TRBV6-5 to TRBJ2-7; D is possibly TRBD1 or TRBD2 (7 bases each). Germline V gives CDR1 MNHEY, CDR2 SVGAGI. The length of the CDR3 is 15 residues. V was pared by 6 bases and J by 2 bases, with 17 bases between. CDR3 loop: CASSYQGGRAYEQYF. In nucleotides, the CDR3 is TGTGCCAGCAGCTACCAGGGGGGGCGAGCCTACGAGCAGTACTTC.

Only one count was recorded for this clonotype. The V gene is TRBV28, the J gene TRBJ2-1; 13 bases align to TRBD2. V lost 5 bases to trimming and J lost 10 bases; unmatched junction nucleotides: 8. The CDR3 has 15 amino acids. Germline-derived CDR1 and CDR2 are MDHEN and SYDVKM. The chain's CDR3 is CASSLGLAGVGEQFF. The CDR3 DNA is TGTGCCAGCAGTCTTGGACTAGCGGGAGTGGGCGAGCAGTTCTTC.

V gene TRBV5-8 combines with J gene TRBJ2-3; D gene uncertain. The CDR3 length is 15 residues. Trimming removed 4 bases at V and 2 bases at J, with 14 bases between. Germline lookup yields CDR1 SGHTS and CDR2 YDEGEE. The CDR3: CASSTHPQDTDTQYF. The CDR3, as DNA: TGTGCCAGCAGCACTCACCCCCAGGACACAGATACGCAGTATTTT.

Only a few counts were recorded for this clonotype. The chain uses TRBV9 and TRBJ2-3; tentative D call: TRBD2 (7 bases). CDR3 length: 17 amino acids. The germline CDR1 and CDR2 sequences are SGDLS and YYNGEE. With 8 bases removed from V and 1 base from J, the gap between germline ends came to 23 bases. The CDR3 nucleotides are TGTGCCAGAAGACTTAGGGGGGGAGGGCCGGGCACAGATACGCAGTATTTT. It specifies CARRLRGGGPGTDTQYF.

CDR3 DNA sequence: TGTGCCAGCAGCCAAGTGGGCGCCTACAATGAGCAGTTCTTC. Encoded protein: CASSQVGAYNEQFF. This rearrangement joins TRBV14 to TRBJ2-1, with D uncertain. Trimming removed 1 base from V and 2 bases from J, with 6 bases in between. CDR1 is SGHDN and CDR2 is FVKESK in the germline V gene. The length of the CDR3 is 14 residues.